A selection of T cell receptor beta chains follows, all from one sample in a study of T cell responses to AZD1222 COVID-19 vaccine. Profiled with immunoSEQ multiplex PCR; TCRdb holds only in-frame clones, not every one. The sample yields some 180,000 clones, 88% seen once. The sample here was peripheral blood, taken on day 0 of AZD1222 vaccination. These receptor sequences come from an adult in good health. The CDR3 runs from the conserved cysteine through the conserved F or W. A D gene is named only where the DNA matches it firmly. Size values are once, few and many counts, or a class for expanded clones, and some rows have none.

v_call,clone_size,d_call,j_call,cdr3_aa,cdr3_nt
TRBV9,NA,NA,TRBJ1-5,CASSSRGELGGPQHF,TGTGCCAGCAGCTCCCGTGGGGAACTGGGGGGGCCCCAGCATTTT
TRBV29-1,NA,TRBD2,TRBJ2-1,CSHRASGYNEQFF,TGCAGCCACCGGGCTAGCGGCTACAATGAGCAGTTCTTC
TRBV11-2,NA,TRBD1,TRBJ2-5,CASSRPYGTGDETQYF,TGTGCCAGCAGCAGACCGTACGGGACAGGGGATGAGACCCAGTACTTC
TRBV19,NA,TRBD1,TRBJ1-6,CASSGTGVSPLHF,TGTGCCAGTAGTGGGACAGGCGTTTCACCCCTCCACTTT
TRBV10-2,NA,NA,TRBJ1-1,CASSVTGIDTEAFF,TGCGCCAGCAGTGTCACAGGGATAGACACTGAAGCTTTCTTT
TRBV29-1,NA,NA,TRBJ2-7,CSVRTGRGYEQYF,TGCAGCGTTCGGACAGGGAGGGGCTACGAGCAGTACTTC
TRBV7-2,NA,TRBD1,TRBJ1-6,CASSLVEGQAYNSPLHF,TGTGCCAGCAGCTTAGTAGAAGGACAGGCATATAATTCACCCCTCCACTTT
TRBV19,NA,NA,TRBJ1-2,CASSRRNGYTF,TGTGCCAGTAGTCGAAGGAACGGCTACACCTTC
TRBV6-2/TRBV6-3,NA,NA,TRBJ1-5,CASSQHPYSNQPQHF,TGTGCCAGCAGTCAACACCCCTATAGCAATCAGCCCCAGCATTTT
TRBV30,few,NA,TRBJ1-1,CAWSVGSNTEAFF,TGTGCCTGGAGTGTGGGAAGTAACACTGAAGCTTTCTTT
TRBV7-3,NA,NA,TRBJ1-1,CASSLWPDANTEAFF,TGTGCCAGCAGCTTATGGCCGGACGCGAACACTGAAGCTTTCTTT
TRBV28,NA,NA,TRBJ1-5,CASSLVEGHSNQPQHF,TGTGCCAGCAGTTTAGTAGAGGGGCATAGCAATCAGCCCCAGCATTTT
TRBV5-4,NA,TRBD1,TRBJ2-1,CASSGWTGPDNEQFF,TGTGCCAGCAGCGGGTGGACAGGGCCGGACAATGAGCAGTTCTTC
TRBV5-1,NA,NA,TRBJ2-3,CASSFGTKDTQYF,TGCGCCAGCAGTTTTGGTACCAAAGATACGCAGTATTTT
TRBV3-1/TRBV3-2,NA,TRBD1,TRBJ1-1,CASSARGQENTEAFF,TGTGCCAGCAGCGCCCGGGGACAGGAGAACACTGAAGCTTTCTTT
TRBV4-1,NA,NA,TRBJ2-5,CASSQAWTVQETQYF,TGCGCCAGCAGCCAAGCATGGACAGTTCAAGAGACCCAGTACTTC
TRBV6-5,NA,NA,TRBJ2-6,CASGPRGSGANVLTF,TGTGCCAGCGGACCCAGGGGCTCTGGGGCCAACGTCCTGACTTTC
TRBV18,NA,TRBD1,TRBJ1-2,CASSPRATGAPNYGYTF,TGTGCCAGCTCACCACGAGCGACAGGGGCCCCCAACTATGGCTACACCTTC
TRBV30,NA,NA,TRBJ1-5,CAWSVAARTLQPQHF,TGTGCCTGGAGTGTAGCCGCCAGAACACTACAGCCCCAGCATTTT
TRBV2,NA,NA,TRBJ2-6,CASRGYSGANVLTF,TGTGCCAGCAGGGGATACTCTGGGGCCAACGTCCTGACTTTC
TRBV7-2,NA,NA,TRBJ1-2,CASSLAARANYGYTF,TGTGCCAGCAGCCTAGCAGCCAGGGCGAACTATGGCTACACCTTC
TRBV9,NA,NA,TRBJ2-5,CASSSPQGGGETQYF,TGTGCCAGCAGTTCACCTCAGGGTGGGGGGGAGACCCAGTACTTC
TRBV7-2,NA,NA,TRBJ1-1,CASSLRVRTEAFF,TGTGCCAGCAGCTTACGCGTACGCACTGAAGCTTTCTTT
TRBV3-1/TRBV3-2,once,NA,TRBJ2-3,CASSQRTPTSTDQEPTSTDTQYF,TGTGCCAGCAGCCAAAGGACACCTACTAGCACAGACCAAGAGCCTACTAGCACAGATACGCAGTATTTT
TRBV4-3,once,TRBD2,TRBJ2-7,CASSQDQRGGPHEQYF,TGCGCCAGCAGCCAAGACCAGCGGGGGGGGCCCCACGAGCAGTACTTC
TRBV6-5,NA,NA,TRBJ1-2,CASSPRPDERDGYTF,TGTGCCAGCAGTCCACGCCCAGACGAGAGGGATGGCTACACCTTC
TRBV5-1,NA,NA,TRBJ1-5,CASSLGTADNQPQHF,TGCGCCAGCAGCTTGGGGACGGCCGACAATCAGCCCCAGCATTTT
TRBV4-3,NA,NA,TRBJ1-2,CASSQVGGGGSNYGYTF,TGCGCCAGCAGCCAAGTCGGCGGGGGAGGATCTAACTATGGCTACACCTTC
TRBV9,NA,TRBD1,TRBJ1-2,CASSVGQGVITMGYTF,TGTGCCAGCAGCGTAGGACAGGGGGTCATAACTATGGGCTACACCTTC
TRBV10-3,NA,NA,TRBJ2-5,CATRGIQETQYF,TGTGCCACCCGAGGGATCCAAGAGACCCAGTACTTC
TRBV4-1,NA,NA,TRBJ1-4,CASSQEGTLGANEKLFF,TGCGCCAGCAGCCAAGAAGGGACTCTAGGGGCTAATGAAAAACTGTTTTTT
TRBV28,once,NA,TRBJ2-1,CASSLSALNEQFF,TGTGCCAGCAGTCTCTCCGCCCTCAATGAGCAGTTCTTC
TRBV7-2,once,TRBD2,TRBJ2-2,CASKLAGANTGELFF,TGTGCCAGCAAACTAGCGGGGGCGAACACCGGGGAGCTGTTTTTT
TRBV5-1,NA,TRBD1,TRBJ1-5,CASSLGQSNQPQHF,TGCGCCAGCAGCCTGGGACAGAGCAATCAGCCCCAGCATTTT
TRBV30,NA,NA,TRBJ2-3,CAWSLRREVTDTQYF,TGTGCCTGGAGTCTGAGGCGGGAAGTTACAGATACGCAGTATTTT
TRBV6-4,NA,TRBD2,TRBJ2-7,CATSLAASSYEQYF,TGTGCCACTTCACTAGCGGCAAGCTCCTACGAGCAGTACTTC
TRBV18,NA,NA,TRBJ2-1,CASSPAWVERGYNEQFF,TGTGCCAGCTCACCCGCCTGGGTTGAACGGGGTTACAATGAGCAGTTCTTC
TRBV7-8,once,NA,TRBJ1-5,CASSLLQGYSNQPQHF,TGTGCCAGCAGCTTGTTACAGGGCTATAGCAATCAGCCCCAGCATTTT
TRBV5-1,NA,NA,TRBJ2-2,CASSGTGGTNTGELFF,TGCGCCAGCAGCGGAACCGGGGGTACGAACACCGGGGAGCTGTTTTTT